This TCR beta chain was sequenced during a study of blood T cell repertoires in COVID-19. At the level of the study: From the United States, Italy and Spain came samples of acute and convalescent COVID-19. Sources were T cells, B-cell-depleted T cells, or PBMCs; the material itself was cDNA or gDNA.

As originally analysed: Nucleated cell counts were estimated from reference gene primer amplification. The method was immunoSEQ multiplex PCR; TCRdb's version includes in-frame clones alone and lacks a portion of them. V, J and clone size are those of that table, while D and trimming were read from the DNA. In the table there are 25,000 to 35,000 clones, more than 65% of which are singletons. The CDR3 consists of 13 residues. The germline gives CDR1 MDHEN, CDR2 SYDVKM. V gave up 9 bases and J gave up 10 bases, with 16 bases separating them. This TCR was sampled from a human donor in a cohort sampled during active COVID-19. Sequenced material: peripheral blood. The chain employs TRBV28 and TRBJ1-6; weak D call: TRBD1 (5 bases). The DNA of the CDR3 is TGTGCCAGTGGGGAGGGGATTGGGTCACCCCTCCACTTT. Translating it yields CASGEGIGSPLHF.